Sequencing of this TCR beta chain was carried out in a study of OX40 agonist ivuxolimab in advanced cancers. For the study at large: Two cutaneous melanoma patients and one hepatocellular carcinoma patient, three in all, had partial responses. Whole-study results and caveats: Some patients without response likewise showed low normalized clonal expansion.

The CDR3 extends over 15 amino acids. Germline V gives CDR1 KGHSH, CDR2 LQKENI. V gave up 0 bases and J gave up 4 bases; unmatched junction bases: 4. Concerning this clone itself: Its antigen is unidentified.

Sequencing was performed with immunoSEQ multiplex PCR; in TCRdb, only in-frame clones are kept and a portion is missing. The data contain 45,000 to 50,000 clones, around nine tenths of them singletons. The sample consisted of CD4+ or CD8+ T cells sorted from blood, taken in a trial of the OX40 agonist ivuxolimab. This sequence was found in an adult with an advanced solid tumor such as melanoma, head and neck, liver or kidney cancer. The chain employs TRBV18 and TRBJ2-5; 8 bases match TRBD2. The CDR3 DNA reads TGTGCCAGCTCACCACCGGGACTAGAATCAGAGACCCAGTACTTC. Protein sequence: CASSPPGLESETQYF.